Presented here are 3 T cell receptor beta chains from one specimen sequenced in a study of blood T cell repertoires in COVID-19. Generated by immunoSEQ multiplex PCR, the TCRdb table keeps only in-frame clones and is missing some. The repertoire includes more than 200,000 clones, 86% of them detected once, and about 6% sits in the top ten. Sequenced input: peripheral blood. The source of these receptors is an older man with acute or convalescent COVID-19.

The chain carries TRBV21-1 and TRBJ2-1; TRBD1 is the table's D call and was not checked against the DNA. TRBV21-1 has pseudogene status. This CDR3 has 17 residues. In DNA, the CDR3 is TGTGCCAGCAGCAAAGGAGGACAGGGAAGGTGCTACAATGAGCAGTTCTTC. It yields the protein CASSKGGQGRCYNEQFF.

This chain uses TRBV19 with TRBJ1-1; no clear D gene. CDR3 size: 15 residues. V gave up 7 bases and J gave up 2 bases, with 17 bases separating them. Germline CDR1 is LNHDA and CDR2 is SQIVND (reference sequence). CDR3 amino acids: CASTPRAELNTEAFF. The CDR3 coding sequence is TGTGCCAGTACCCCGAGGGCAGAACTTAACACTGAAGCTTTCTTT.

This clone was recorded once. CDR3 sequence reads: CASSLRENTEAFF. DNA for the CDR3: TGTGCCAGCAGCCTGCGCGAGAACACTGAAGCTTTCTTT. The chain is built from TRBV12-3 or TRBV12-4 and TRBJ1-1; D gene ambiguous. V lost 6 bases to trimming and J lost 1 base, with 9 bases between them. The CDR3 runs to 13 residues.